A selection of T cell receptor beta chains follows, all from one sample in a study of T-cell memory formation after mild COVID-19. TCRdb ran MiXCR on the 5' RACE reads and lists one entry per CDR3 protein. The sample contains roughly 510,000 distinct CDR3 sequences, 15% to 20% of which appear only once. The material sequenced was PBMCs or a T cell subset sorted from them (not recorded which). These receptors were obtained from an adult woman who had mild COVID-19 (a few samples of this study predate the infection). Cell type and time point are not known. Each CDR3 is given with its conserved first and last residue. A D gene is named only where the DNA matches it firmly. The size field is filled for only some rows; it gives once, few, many or a size class.

CDR3nt	CDR3aa	j_gene	d_gene	abundance	v_gene
TGTGCCAGCAGCTTAGGGCCTCGGGACCGGACTGAAGCTTTCTTT	CASSLGPRDRTEAFF	TRBJ1-1	NA	few	TRBV7-9
TGCGCCAGCAGCTCCGGTACAGGAGGAAATTCACCCCTCCACTTT	CASSSGTGGNSPLHF	TRBJ1-6	NA	NA	TRBV5-1
TGTGCCAGCACAGCGGGAATGAATTCACCCCTCCACTTT	CASTAGMNSPLHF	TRBJ1-6	NA	NA	TRBV6-1
TGCAGTGCTAGAGTCCCGGGGCAAGAGACCCAGTACTTC	CSARVPGQETQYF	TRBJ2-5	NA	NA	TRBV20-1
TGCGCCAGCAGCTCTGGAGTGCAGGGCTACACCTTC	CASSSGVQGYTF	TRBJ1-2	NA	few	TRBV5-1
TGCAGTGCTAGAGATTGGGGACAGAGCGCGAACACCGGGGAGCTGTTTTTT	CSARDWGQSANTGELFF	TRBJ2-2	TRBD1	few	TRBV20-1
TGTGCCAGCGGACAGGGTCTGGGTCAGCCCCAGCATTTT	CASGQGLGQPQHF	TRBJ1-5	TRBD1	few	TRBV6-5
TGTGCCAGCAGCCCGGGACTAGCCCCAAGACGGGAGACCCAGTACTTC	CASSPGLAPRRETQYF	TRBJ2-5	TRBD2	NA	TRBV7-3
TGTGCCAGCTCACCTCCGGGACAACCGACCGGGGAGCTGTTTTTT	CASSPPGQPTGELFF	TRBJ2-2	NA	few	TRBV18
TGTGCCAGCAGCTATAAATCGGGGTCGGGGTACACTGAAGCTTTCTTT	CASSYKSGSGYTEAFF	TRBJ1-1	NA	NA	TRBV7-9
TGTGCCAGCAGCCCGGGGTTCGCCTTAAATGAGCAGTTCTTC	CASSPGFALNEQFF	TRBJ2-1	NA	NA	TRBV14
TGCAGTGCTAGAGTAGGTAGCGGGGGTGATGAGCAGTTCTTC	CSARVGSGGDEQFF	TRBJ2-1	TRBD2	NA	TRBV20-1
TGTGCCACCAGTGATTTGAGCGGGGTCACAGATACGCAGTATTTT	CATSDLSGVTDTQYF	TRBJ2-3	TRBD2	few	TRBV24-1
TGTGCCAGCAGTTCCTGGAGCGGGGGATTCACAGATACGCAGTATTTT	CASSSWSGGFTDTQYF	TRBJ2-3	TRBD2	NA	TRBV27
TGTGCCAGCAGCCTGATGACAGGGGTTGGGGATACGCAGTATTTT	CASSLMTGVGDTQYF	TRBJ2-3	TRBD1	NA	TRBV7-8
TGTGCCAGCAGTTACTATACCCCGCGGTGGGGCCTATACTTC	CASSYYTPRWGLYF	TRBJ2-5	NA	NA	TRBV6-5
TGTGCCTGGTCCAGGGGGCAGGGAAGTCAGCCCCAGCATTTT	CAWSRGQGSQPQHF	TRBJ1-5	TRBD1	NA	TRBV30
TGTGCCAGCAGAAAACGGGACAGGGCGCAAGAGACCCAGTACTTC	CASRKRDRAQETQYF	TRBJ2-5	TRBD1	few	TRBV6-2/TRBV6-3
TGTGCCAGCTCACCCATCTCCTCCCAATACAATGAGCAGTTCTTC	CASSPISSQYNEQFF	TRBJ2-1	NA	few	TRBV18
TGTGCCTTGGAGCCCCCGCGGCAGGGGGCGGGTGAGCAGTACTTC	CALEPPRQGAGEQYF	TRBJ2-7	TRBD1	few	TRBV30
TGTGCCAGCACTCGAACCCCACAGTCTAATGAAAAACTGTTTTTT	CASTRTPQSNEKLFF	TRBJ1-4	NA	NA	TRBV6-1
TGTGCCAGCAGCGAGACAGTGAGCACAGATACGCAGTATTTT	CASSETVSTDTQYF	TRBJ2-3	NA	NA	TRBV11-2
TGTGCCAGCAGCCCGATCCGGGACAGTCCTCGAGAGACCCAGTACTTC	CASSPIRDSPRETQYF	TRBJ2-5	TRBD1	few	TRBV7-9
TGCAGTGCTAGAGGAGCGCAGGCGGATAATTCACCCCTCCACTTT	CSARGAQADNSPLHF	TRBJ1-6	NA	few	TRBV20-1
TGCAGCGTTGTCATTTGGCTAGCGGGGGGCCCGGTTCAATCAGATACGCAGTATTTT	CSVVIWLAGGPVQSDTQYF	TRBJ2-3	TRBD2	NA	TRBV29-1
TGTGCCAGCAGCCCTCCCTACGGAGGGTACGCCGGGGAGCTGTTTTTT	CASSPPYGGYAGELFF	TRBJ2-2	NA	few	TRBV9
TGTGCCAGCAGCCCGGACAGGGATATCTATGGCTACACCTTC	CASSPDRDIYGYTF	TRBJ1-2	TRBD1	NA	TRBV9
TGTGCCAGCAGTGAAACCGGGACAGGGCAGTACGAGCAGTACTTC	CASSETGTGQYEQYF	TRBJ2-7	TRBD1	few	TRBV25-1
TGTGCCAGCAGTTACGCAGGGTTAAGTCAGCCCCAGCATTTT	CASSYAGLSQPQHF	TRBJ1-5	NA	NA	TRBV6-6
TGTGCCAGCAGCTCAACAACAGGGGAAGGGCAGTACTTC	CASSSTTGEGQYF	TRBJ2-7	TRBD1	few	TRBV11-3
TGTGCCAGCAGCTTGGCCGGACAGGGCAATCAGCCCCAGCATTTT	CASSLAGQGNQPQHF	TRBJ1-5	TRBD1	many	TRBV5-5
TGTGCCAGCTCAACCGACAGGGGAACTTACAATGAGCAGTTCTTC	CASSTDRGTYNEQFF	TRBJ2-1	TRBD1	NA	TRBV18
TGTGCCAGCTCGCACCCCCAGGGCTCAGCTTTCTTT	CASSHPQGSAFF	TRBJ1-1	NA	few	TRBV18
TGTGCCAGCTCACCAATCTTTAGCGGGAGCACAGATACGCAGTATTTT	CASSPIFSGSTDTQYF	TRBJ2-3	TRBD2	few	TRBV18
TGCGCCAGCGGGAGTGAATACAATGAGCAGTTCTTC	CASGSEYNEQFF	TRBJ2-1	NA	few	TRBV5-1
TGTGCCGAGGGCGGACAGGGAAACTATGGCTACACCTTC	CAEGGQGNYGYTF	TRBJ1-2	TRBD1	few	TRBV2
TGTGCCAGCAGCCGAGTACAGGGGCATGGCTACACCTTC	CASSRVQGHGYTF	TRBJ1-2	TRBD1	few	TRBV28